This record covers a single T cell receptor (beta chain). The second PCR ran about 6 to 11 cycles with a sample-barcoded 5' primer and J-beta primers. TCRdb passed the 5' RACE reads through MiXCR, listing each CDR3 protein once. This table has approximately 780,000 distinct CDR3 sequences, around 24% appearing once. The data were taken from a study of blood T cells in healthy people across ages. The J segment lost 1 base and the V segment lost 0 bases, leaving 1 base of the junction unmatched. This CDR3 has 15 residues. Germline-derived CDR1 and CDR2 are SGDLS and YYNGEE. Each of the donors had 9 to 10 milliliters of peripheral blood drawn into EDTA-treated Vacutainer tubes. The sample was also linked to a second study, of T cells of mothers and their children. From that paper: M1S, a second-PCR primer, added sample barcodes and 2-4 random nucleotides. Mothers gave over 10 million TCR beta CDR3 reads each, and children several million each. Overlap ran slightly, non-significantly higher for related than unrelated mother-child pairs.

The gene calls are TRBV9 and TRBJ2-7; 10 bases match TRBD2. Sequenced: blood. The sequence was collected from a boy aged 5-17 years in good health. The CDR3 loop is CASSVGSGGSYEQYF. In DNA form, the CDR3 reads TGTGCCAGCAGCGTAGGTAGCGGGGGGTCCTACGAGCAGTACTTC.